These 23 T cell receptor beta chains were all obtained from the same sample, sequenced in a study of cytomegalovirus exposure and HLA in healthy donors. Primers for the PCR totalled 60 Vbeta and 13 Jbeta. Only in-frame clones appear in the TCRdb table, and some are missing; sequencing was by immunoSEQ multiplex PCR. The table lists 100,000 to 150,000 clones, 77% of them singletons. Sequenced: PBMCs. Receptors were obtained from a male donor in good health and CMV-seropositive.

Worth noting for this clone: The same CDR3 can be traced to other DNA sequences in this sample. The CDR3 sequence: CASIRDTTTDTQYF. In nucleotides, the CDR3 is TGTGCCAGCATCCGAGACACAACCACAGATACGCAGTATTTT. This chain uses TRBV2 with TRBJ2-3; D remains unclear. The germline V gene encodes CDR1 SNHLY and CDR2 FYNNEI. V was trimmed by 7 bases and J by 2 bases, leaving 13 bases between them. The CDR3 is 14 residues long.

The chain couples TRBV6-6 to TRBJ2-6; no clear D. The CDR3 is 15 amino acids. CDR1 MNHNY and CDR2 SVGAGI come from the germline V gene (reference sequence). V lost 2 bases and J 3 bases, leaving 8 bases between the germline ends. CDR3 sequence reads: CASSYPSGGANVLTF. The CDR3, as DNA: TGTGCCAGCAGTTACCCCTCCGGTGGGGCCAACGTCCTGACTTTC.

The gene calls are TRBV5-4 and TRBJ2-3; a weak D match, TRBD2 (7 bases). The length of the CDR3 is 17 residues. Germline loops: CDR1 SGHNT, CDR2 YYREEE (reference sequence). V lost 4 bases and J lost 1, with 19 bases in between. The CDR3 loop is CASSPGGRGTRTDTQYF. The CDR3 DNA follows: TGTGCCAGCAGCCCCGGGGGGAGGGGGACTCGCACAGATACGCAGTATTTT.

The V call is TRBV15, the J call TRBJ1-2; TRBD1 is a possible D gene (6 bases). Between the trimmed V and J ends, which lost 5 bases and 7 bases, there was a span of 14 bases. CDR3 length equals 13 residues. Looked up from germline, CDR1 is LNHNV and CDR2 is YYDKDF (reference sequence). CDR3 nucleotide sequence: TGTGCCACCAGCCCACAGGGTCGGGGTGGCTACACCTTC. This translates into CATSPQGRGGYTF.

V and J are TRBV5-8 and TRBJ2-7; the match to TRBD2 covers 14 bases. This CDR3 has 20 residues. The germline CDR1 and CDR2 sequences are SGHTS and YDEGEE. V gave up 0 bases and J gave up 0 bases; unmatched junction bases: 11. This CDR3 reads CASSLEFGTSGRGPSYEQYF. In nucleotides, the CDR3 is TGTGCCAGCAGCTTGGAATTCGGGACTAGCGGGAGAGGGCCCTCCTACGAGCAGTACTTC.

This chain links TRBV5-4 with TRBJ2-3; D gene uncertain. V lost 0 bases, J lost 4 bases, and 9 bases lay in between. CDR1 is SGHNT, CDR2 YYREEE, per germline (reference sequence). CDR3 length equals 14 residues. The CDR3 sequence is CASSLAIVPDTQYF. The CDR3 nucleotides are TGTGCCAGCAGCTTGGCCATAGTCCCAGATACGCAGTATTTT. Filled out from reference TRBV5-4 and TRBJ2-3, the complete variable domain reads ETGVTQSPTHLIKTRGQQVTLRCSSQSGHNTVSWYQQALGQGPQFIFQYYREEENGRGNFPPRFSGLQFPNYSSELNVNALELDDSALYLCASSLAIVPDTQYFGPGTRLTVL.

V and J are TRBV6-1 and TRBJ2-1; 11 bases match TRBD2. The CDR3 is 15 amino acids. With V trimmed by 7 bases and J by 1 base, 3 bases remained unmatched. CDR1 is MNHNS and CDR2 is SASEGT in the germline V gene. The CDR3 DNA reads TGTGCCAGCACCCGACTAGCGGGGTCCTACAATGAGCAGTTCTTC. Translation gives CASTRLAGSYNEQFF.

This clone has a handful of counts. One end of the junction varies from germline; a read error may be responsible. V is TRBV15 and J is TRBJ2-6, with TRBD1 as a possible D gene (5 bases). The CDR3 has 15 residues. Germline V gene lookup returns CDR1 LNHNV and CDR2 YYDKDF (reference sequence). The CDR3 spells CATSRVDSGANGLTF. As DNA, the CDR3 is TGTGCCACCAGCAGAGTAGACTCTGGGGCCAACGGCCTGACTTTC.

The V call is TRBV19, the J call TRBJ1-6, with TRBD1 identical over 9 bases. Germline trimming cut 3 bases from V and 6 bases from J; bases unmatched to any gene: 9. This CDR3 has 17 amino acids. From germline, CDR1 is LNHDA and CDR2 SQIVND (reference sequence). The CDR3 reads CASSIRDRELGNSPLHF. CDR3 sequence (DNA): TGTGCCAGTAGTATCCGGGACAGGGAATTGGGTAATTCACCCCTCCACTTT.

This clone was recorded once. V and J are TRBV25-1 and TRBJ2-4; D is perhaps TRBD2 (5 bases). Germline assignment: CDR1 MGHDK and CDR2 SYGVNS. This CDR3 comprises 15 residues. V was clipped by 2 bases and J by 0 bases, with 8 bases between them. The CDR3 DNA is TGTGCCAGCAGTGAACCTGGACTAGCCAAAAACATTCAGTACTTC. Its translation is CASSEPGLAKNIQYF.

The rearrangement links TRBV29-1 to TRBJ1-5; D is undetermined. Germline CDR1 is SQVTM and CDR2 is ANQGSEA. The length of the CDR3 is 13 residues. The ends were cut back, 6 bases at V and 1 base at J, with 10 bases in the middle. The CDR3 region is CSVASRSNQPQHF. The CDR3 nucleotides read TGCAGCGTAGCCTCCAGGAGCAATCAGCCCCAGCATTTT.

V is TRBV6-1 and J is TRBJ1-2, with D possibly matching TRBD1 (5 bases). In germline, CDR1 is MNHNS, CDR2 SASEGT. The V and J ends lost 4 bases and 3 bases respectively, with 15 bases between them. The CDR3 is 15 residues long. The CDR3 here is CASSVRDLPYYGYTF. The CDR3 nucleotides are TGTGCCAGCAGTGTCAGGGATCTGCCCTACTATGGCTACACCTTC.

The chain couples TRBV7-9 to TRBJ2-7; 12 bases fit TRBD2. V lost 6 bases and J lost 5; bases outside the gene matches: 5. Germline loops: CDR1 SEHNR, CDR2 FQNEAQ (reference sequence). The CDR3 consists of 14 residues. The CDR3 coding sequence is TGTGCCAGCAGGGAGACTAGCGGGAGCCACGAGCAGTACTTC. This gives the protein CASRETSGSHEQYF.

This clone was counted only a few times. The chain has TRBV7-9 and TRBJ1-4, with D maybe TRBD1 (6 bases). V lost 6 bases and J 4 bases, leaving 9 bases between the germline ends. Per the germline V gene, CDR1 is SEHNR and CDR2 is FQNEAQ (reference sequence). This CDR3 has 13 residues. The CDR3 is CASRKGGNEKLFF. DNA of the CDR3: TGTGCCAGCAGGAAAGGGGGTAATGAAAAACTGTTTTTT.

This chain joins TRBV29-1 and TRBJ2-7; 8 bases line up with TRBD2. Germline V lookup: CDR1 SQVTM, CDR2 ANQGSEA. CDR3 length equals 14 residues. V shed 6 bases, J shed 0 bases, and the junction held 7 bases outside the gene matches. CDR3 sequence (DNA): TGCAGCGTGACTAGCGAGGGGCACTCCTACGAGCAGTACTTC. Translated: CSVTSEGHSYEQYF.

The chain links TRBV2 to TRBJ2-5; 10 positions agree with TRBD1. The CDR3 spans 14 residues. Germline assignment: CDR1 SNHLY and CDR2 FYNNEI. V trimming: 6 bases; J trimming: 5 bases; junction bases outside the gene matches: 6. The CDR3 nucleotides are TGTGCCAGCAGCCGGACAGGGGGTGAGGAGACCCAGTACTTC. It specifies CASSRTGGEETQYF.

V gene TRBV2 combines with J gene TRBJ1-5, with 9 bases lining up with TRBD1. The CDR3 loop spans 15 amino acids. V lost 3 bases, J lost 5 bases, and 5 bases stayed unmatched. Germline V gene lookup returns CDR1 SNHLY and CDR2 FYNNEI. CDR3 protein: CASSEQTGGYQPQHF. The CDR3 nucleotides read TGTGCCAGCAGTGAGCAGACAGGGGGTTATCAGCCCCAGCATTTT.

The gene calls are TRBV5-1 and TRBJ2-2; TRBD1 agrees at 8 bases. The CDR3 spans 16 residues. CDR1 and CDR2 from the germline V gene are SGHRS and YFSETQ. V lost 0 bases, J lost 3 bases, and 4 bases stayed unmatched. CDR3 nucleotides: TGCGCCAGCAGCTTGGGAGTGACAGGGGACACCGGGGAGCTGTTTTTT. This sequence encodes CASSLGVTGDTGELFF.

The chain employs TRBV6-1 and TRBJ2-2, with 7 bases fitting TRBD1. CDR3 length equals 14 residues. Germline trimming cut 7 bases from V and 5 bases from J; bases unmatched to any gene: 7. Germline-derived CDR1 and CDR2 are MNHNS and SASEGT. The CDR3 DNA sequence: TGTGCCAGCATTAGGAGACAGGGTACCGGGGAGCTGTTTTTT. Translation gives CASIRRQGTGELFF.

The chain recombines TRBV19 with TRBJ2-3; 9 bases line up with TRBD2. The V and J ends lost 7 bases and 2 bases, in that order; junction bases with no gene match: 4. This CDR3 region has 14 residues. The germline V gene has CDR1 LNHDA and CDR2 SQIVND (reference sequence). The CDR3 DNA sequence: TGTGCCAGTACTCAGCGGGAGGACACAGATACGCAGTATTTT. It yields the protein CASTQREDTDTQYF.

Comment on this clone: At one end, the junction sequence differs from germline, possibly due to a read error. The V gene is TRBV10-3, the J gene TRBJ2-6; TRBD1 aligns across 9 bases. The CDR3 loop spans 18 amino acids. Germline-derived CDR1 and CDR2 are ENHRY and SYGVKD. The CDR3 nucleotides are TGTGCCATCAGTGACTCGACGGGACAGGGTGCTGGGGCCAACGGCCTGACTTTC. This translates into CAISDSTGQGAGANGLTF.

This clone turned up a few times. The V gene is TRBV6-1, the J gene TRBJ2-7; D unresolved. Germline V lookup: CDR1 MNHNS, CDR2 SASEGT. The CDR3 runs 14 residues. V was clipped by 7 bases and J by 1 base, with 14 bases between them. In DNA form, the CDR3 reads TGTGCCAGCAATCTGAGAGGATCGTCCTACGAGCAGTACTTC. Protein sequence: CASNLRGSSYEQYF.

This chain joins TRBV2 and TRBJ2-7; 10 bases agree with TRBD1. Trimming took 4 bases from V and 0 from J; bases not matched to a gene: 0. In germline, CDR1 is SNHLY, CDR2 FYNNEI. The CDR3 covers 14 residues. In DNA form, the CDR3 reads TGTGCCAGCAGTGGGACAGGGGGCTCCTACGAGCAGTACTTC. Its translation is CASSGTGGSYEQYF.